This T cell receptor (beta chain) was sequenced during a study of cytomegalovirus exposure and HLA in healthy donors (dated by TCRdb to 2016 to 2017). For the study in its entirety: According to an earlier analysis of around 600 of the donors, about 180 million T cells yielded 117 million unique TCR beta sequences and about 300 Gb of sequence data. Roughly 290 gigabases of sequencing data and 70 million to 100 million unique TCR sequences made up an early release that covered approximately 650 HLA-typed donors. The genetic ancestry cluster associated with self-reported Caucasian donors included 81% of the 300 to 450 genotyped donors. The study aimed to test whether cataloging public T cell receptors could reveal signatures of past pathogen exposure. Using immunosequencing, the study profiled T cell repertoires from about 620 subjects and related those repertoires to cytomegalovirus serostatus. A separate validation cohort of roughly 130 different subjects was used in addition to the roughly 670-subject first cohort. To predict cytomegalovirus infection status, the study brought together high-throughput TCR immunosequencing, statistical association of individual TCRs with disease status, and machine learning. A later analysis re-examined previously published TCR beta repertoires from more than 650 donors and added high-resolution HLA genotyping to investigate patterns of TCR occurrence. In the later analysis, no new phenotypic data were used to find candidate immune exposures; instead, reliance was placed on TCR beta sequences and their occurrence across donors. An earlier analysis of fewer than 700 of the donors applied high-throughput TCR beta sequencing to assess whether each TCR beta V gene segment acted as functional or pseudogenic. Donor age, sex, ethnicity and CMV serostatus were collected together with the repertoire data. Genome-wide SNP genotypes for about 65% of the roughly 670 donors were used in a later genetic analysis, which treated that subset as a discovery cohort. Every repertoire in the discovery cohort had been generated on one and the same sequencing platform. Both class I and class II loci were covered by HLA typing, at four-digit resolution. Typing coverage varied by locus: roughly 629-640 donors for A, B, C, DRB1 and DQB1; roughly 500 for DQA1; over 600 for DPA1; under 490 for DPB1. Five DR-DQ haplotypes were handled as single units for association and clustering, since linkage in the cohort was strong. On average, approximately 250,000 unique TCR beta nucleotide sequences were sequenced per donor among a few hundred genotyped donors of the cohort, with roughly 19% of those sequences being non-productive.

This clone was seen once. Its specific antigen is unknown. Per-nucleotide qualities are absent, and no much larger clonotype sits a single base away. Overall study outcomes, separate from this receptor: The cohort was sequenced for TCR beta chains only, and without alpha or paired-chain data the features that could be detected were limited. According to the authors, the approach could potentially be generalized to other disease states and immunological phenotypes. Most TCR sequences were seen in very few donors, while some public TCRs were found in many individuals. According to a later analysis, most CMV-associated TCR beta chains appeared to be HLA-restricted, and the HLA associations seemed to be driven largely by CMV exposure. An association between a missense DCLRE1C variant and V-gene and J-gene trimming of TCR beta chains was found in a later genetic analysis and replicated in an independent cohort. Approximately 18 rarely observed V segments, including chromosome 9 orphons, were excluded from the earlier analysis of several hundred of the donors because counts were too low. Because HLA typing was unavailable for some donors at each locus, only the typed subset was used in association tests. Because the 87-base-pair reads could not distinguish some IMGT-functional V segments, including TRBV6-2 and TRBV6-3, those segments were excluded. A further reported finding was that TCR beta sequences accurately predicted the HLA-A and HLA-B alleles for most subjects in the first cohort. In a later analysis, HLA-associated TCR beta chains showed more clonal expansion and lower generation probabilities than non-associated chains that were equally common. Linkage disequilibrium might explain the correlated functional status among segregating V segments, but an unknown experimental factor could not be excluded. When HLA alleles, especially DR and DQ, strongly co-occurred, TCR associations were difficult to assign to individual alleles. In the study, some 180 TCR beta chains were listed as associated with cytomegalovirus. According to a later analysis, parvovirus B19, influenza, CMV and Epstein-Barr virus appeared linked to several top co-occurrence clusters. The classifier was reported to diagnose cytomegalovirus status with high specificity and sensitivity in both the original cohort and the validation cohort. Sequencing depth was assumed to be roughly uniform across donors in the presence/absence analyses, though that assumption may not hold. A cluster of highly shared sequence variants was judged likely to be a technical artifact of the sequencing pipeline. In an earlier analysis of around 600 of the donors, most TCR beta V segments were observed in productive rearrangements about 87% or about 30% of the time, broadly matching IMGT annotations. The only immune exposure information available for the cohort was CMV serostatus. In vitro tests confirmed that a few of the cytomegalovirus-associated TCR beta chains recognize cytomegalovirus antigens. According to a later analysis, TCR association rates differed among HLA loci, with DRB1 alleles showing the most associated TCRs and HLA-C alleles showing the fewest. Specific HLA alleles were associated with more than 15,000 TCR beta sequences at a false discovery rate of 0.05 in a later analysis. In a later genetic analysis, fewer N-insertions in productive TCRs were reported among donors in an Asian-associated ancestry cluster than the approximately 670-donor mean.

The library was obtained by the immunoSEQ multiplex PCR assay. The multiplex PCR relied on a mix of 60 forward primers for TCR Vbeta segments and 13 reverse primers for TCR Jbeta segments. A multiplex PCR assay on genomic DNA amplified the CDR3 region of rearranged TCR beta genes. Amplified TCR beta libraries were sequenced as 87-base-pair reads on the Illumina HiSeq System. Regarding the original processing steps: In a later analysis, 80 million or so unique TCR beta chains were counted across the approximately 640 repertoires, and approximately 11 million of these chains were shared by at least two donors. Raw reads were error-corrected and collapsed into unique sequences with a nearest-neighbor algorithm that merged closely related sequences to remove PCR and sequencing errors. CDR3 sequences were aligned to IMGT reference sequences to assign V, D and J gene segments. For a sequence to be retained, a match of at least six nucleotides was required to both a V gene segment and a J gene segment. A rearrangement counted as productive if the CDR3 had no stop codons and remained in frame with V and J, and every other rearrangement counted as non-productive. CDR3 was defined by IMGT convention, running from the second conserved V-encoded cysteine to the conserved J-encoded phenylalanine. The earlier analysis of about 570 of the donors excluded any sequence lacking an unambiguous match to a single V gene segment. An earlier analysis of 587 of the donors called V segments functional above 56.7% productive rearrangements and segregating when the between-donor standard deviation exceeded 5%. A statistical classification framework was built for diagnosing cytomegalovirus status from the catalog of TCR beta chain sequences. In a later analysis, TCR nucleotide sequences were compared against IMGT/GENE-DB human TR gene sequences so that V and J genes could be assigned. Using the TCRdist pipeline, a later analysis assigned CDR3 sequences along with most-parsimonious VDJ recombination scenarios. A later analysis defined each TCR beta chain by its CDR3 amino acid sequence plus V-gene family, and excluded reads lacking a unique V-gene family. To address suspected cross-contamination and a sequencing artifact, a later analysis removed approximately 600 highly shared, low-generation-probability nucleotide sequences. For each public chain, a later analysis derived a clonal expansion index from normalized ranks of inferred template counts within each repertoire. A later analysis computed generation probabilities with a VDJ recombination model fitted to out-of-frame rearrangements, and checked the results against IGoR. Hypergeometric tests were used in a later analysis to score TCR-TCR, TCR-HLA and TCR-CMV co-occurrence, with a repertoire-size bias correction applied to the TCR pairs. In a later analysis, false discovery rates were estimated by permuting HLA or CMV assignments 20 times. In a later analysis, co-occurring TCRs were grouped using DBSCAN, and TCRdist sequence similarity was added for clustering within HLA-allele-positive subsets. For co-occurrence clustering, repertoires with fewer than 30,000 or more than 120,000 public chains were excluded, along with a handful of repertoires with anomalous nucleotide sharing. TCRdb mirrors the immuneACCESS table, restricted to in-frame sequences. Some clones are absent from its copies; in checked studies, under half trace to an unresolved V gene, and the reason for the others is unknown. V, J and clone size derive from that table, while D and trimming were established from the DNA sequence. The sample profile shows tens of thousands of clones; 70% to 85% of them were found once. In total, the top ten clones hold approximately 20% of the sample.

The germline V gene encodes CDR1 SGHTA and CDR2 FQGNSA. From its cysteine to its phenylalanine, the CDR3 spans 15 amino acids. Here the CDR3 DNA is all that survives: 45 bases in frame from base 1. Cut back by 5 bases and 4 bases, the V and J ends lie 14 bases apart. The cohort was made up of hundreds of healthy bone marrow donors. At the time of sampling, all cohort members were nominally healthy, though unrecorded immune exposures were likely present. The donor tested CMV seropositive, placing the donor among the 289 seropositive members of the cohort. Every donor gave a peripheral blood sample, and the peripheral blood mononuclear cells from that sample were used for TCR beta sequencing. Genomic DNA extraction from the blood cell samples was performed with the Qiagen DNeasy Blood Extraction Kit.

Sequenced sample: PBMCs. The chain uses TRBV7-2 and TRBJ2-2; matching of 6 bases hints at TRBD1 as the D gene. This clonotype originated in a woman in her 50s in good health and CMV-seropositive. The CDR3 protein: CASSRARGGTGELFF. The DNA sequence follows: TGTGCCAGCAGCCGTGCCAGGGGCGGCACCGGGGAGCTGTTTTTT.